This T cell receptor beta chain originates from a study of OX40 agonist ivuxolimab in advanced cancers. Study-wide context: A diagnosis of hepatocellular carcinoma, melanoma, renal cell or head and neck cancer was present in dose-escalation patients. Study-wide points: Among T cells, CD8+ cells averaged more expanded clones than CD4+ cells.

Looked up from germline, CDR1 is MGHRA and CDR2 is YSYEKL. V lost 0 bases and J lost 2, with 18 bases in between. This CDR3 comprises 18 residues. Patients were excluded for autoimmune disease history or systemic immunosuppression. Profiled with immunoSEQ multiplex PCR; TCRdb holds only in-frame clones, not every one. The sample comprises tens of thousands of clones, around 89% of which are singletons, and 9% to 10% rests with the top ten. Concerning this clone itself: Its specificity is unknown.

The origin of this receptor is an adult with an advanced solid tumor such as melanoma, head and neck, liver or kidney cancer. The input for sequencing was CD4+ or CD8+ T cells sorted from blood, taken in a trial of the OX40 agonist ivuxolimab. V and J are TRBV4-1 and TRBJ2-3; weak D call: TRBD2 (6 bases). CDR3 sequence reads: CASSQEKARLGPTDTQYF. The CDR3 nucleotides read TGCGCCAGCAGCCAAGAGAAAGCCCGACTAGGCCCCACAGATACGCAGTATTTT.